The 16 T cell receptor beta chains listed next were all sequenced from one sample in a study of cytomegalovirus exposure and HLA in healthy donors. The PCR contained 60 Vbeta and 13 Jbeta primers. Repertoires were generated with immunoSEQ multiplex PCR, while TCRdb's copy carries only in-frame clones and drops some. Among 55,000 to 80,000 clones listed, 85% were seen once. Material: PBMCs. The origin of the receptors is a female donor in good health and CMV-seronegative.

The V and J genes are TRBV6-1 and TRBJ2-7; 7 bases are a match to TRBD1. Germline V gene sequence: CDR1 MNHNS, CDR2 SASEGT. V shed 3 bases and J 3 bases; nucleotides not matched to a gene: 8. There are 15 residues in the CDR3. The CDR3 protein is CASSDDRVGLYEQYF. The CDR3 DNA reads TGTGCCAGCAGTGACGACAGGGTCGGGCTCTACGAGCAGTACTTC.

The chain is built from TRBV27 and TRBJ2-5; 13 bases match TRBD2. Germline CDR1 is MNHEY and CDR2 is SMNVEV (reference sequence). This CDR3 is 15 amino acids long. Trimming took 4 bases from V and 5 from J; bases not matched to a gene: 4. DNA for the CDR3: TGTGCCAGCAGTTGGACTAGCGGGGGCCGGGAGACCCAGTACTTC. The encoded protein is CASSWTSGGRETQYF.

This chain uses TRBV6-1 with TRBJ1-2; the match to TRBD1 covers 11 bases. From germline, CDR1 is MNHNS and CDR2 SASEGT. V lost 4 bases, J lost 3 bases, and 7 bases stayed unmatched. The CDR3 totals 16 residues. CDR3 nucleotide sequence: TGTGCCAGCAGTGTCGGACAGGGGGCCTTCTACTATGGCTACACCTTC. Its translation: CASSVGQGAFYYGYTF.

The chain is built from TRBV10-2 and TRBJ2-1, with 11 bases identical to TRBD2. The trim removed 7 bases at V and 8 bases at J, leaving 10 bases unmatched. Germline V lookup: CDR1 WSHSY, CDR2 SAAADI. This CDR3 is built from 15 residues. Here the CDR3 DNA reads TGCGCCAGCACCGAGGCACTAGCGGGAGTTCATGAGCAGTTCTTC. Protein: CASTEALAGVHEQFF.

This chain connects TRBV7-2 to TRBJ2-5; 9 bases line up with TRBD2. Germline values: CDR1 SGHTA, CDR2 FQGNSA. This CDR3 has 16 amino acids. With 1 base clipped from V and 1 base from J, the junction kept 4 bases outside the gene matches. CDR3 protein: CASSLGVTSGQETQYF. The CDR3 DNA reads as TGTGCCAGCAGCTTAGGGGTGACTAGCGGCCAAGAGACCCAGTACTTC.

V gene TRBV7-9 combines with J gene TRBJ2-7; 10 positions match TRBD1. V was pared by 1 base and J by 6 bases, with 3 bases of the junction left unmatched. CDR1 and CDR2 from the germline V gene are SEHNR and FQNEAQ (reference sequence). The CDR3 is 14 amino acids. CDR3 sequence reads: CASSLVGTGVEQYF. For the CDR3, the DNA is TGTGCCAGCAGCTTAGTGGGGACAGGGGTCGAGCAGTACTTC.

The rearrangement uses TRBV5-1 and TRBJ1-2; D possibly corresponds to TRBD1 (6 bases). CDR1 is SGHRS and CDR2 is YFSETQ in the germline V gene. Trimming stripped 7 bases from V and 1 base from J, with 17 bases between. The CDR3 contains 15 residues. CDR3 sequence reads: CASGRGAGINYGYTF. The CDR3, as DNA: TGCGCCAGCGGGCGGGGGGCAGGCATTAACTATGGCTACACCTTC.

This clone was recorded a few times. The V and J genes are TRBV19 and TRBJ1-5; the match to TRBD1 covers 9 bases. The CDR3 covers 15 residues. Trimming took 5 bases from V and 4 from J; bases not matched to a gene: 6. CDR1 is LNHDA and CDR2 is SQIVND in the germline V gene (reference sequence). The CDR3 DNA follows: TGTGCCAGTAGTGGTGGTGGGACAGGGAATCAGCCCCAGCATTTT. This encodes CASSGGGTGNQPQHF.

A note on this clone: One end of the junction fails to match germline, which may point to a read error. CDR3 DNA sequence: TGCAGCGTTCTGTCCGGGGTCCACGAAAACTTC. Protein sequence: CSVLSGVHENF. V and J are TRBV29-1 and TRBJ2-7; a possible D gene is TRBD2 (5 bases). In germline, CDR1 is SQVTM, CDR2 ANQGSEA. CDR3 length equals 11 residues.

V and J are TRBV7-3 and TRBJ2-5, with a possible D match to TRBD2 (5 bases). CDR3 length: 14 residues. Germline values: CDR1 SGHTA, CDR2 FQGTGA. Trimming took 5 bases from V and 6 from J, leaving 16 bases between them. CDR3 DNA: TGTGCCAGCAGCGCCTCGGACTCCGGGCAGACCCAGTACTTC. It translates to CASSASDSGQTQYF. Combining the CDR3 with reference TRBV7-3 and TRBJ2-5 gives the whole variable domain GAGVSQTPSNKVTEKGKYVELRCDPISGHTALYWYRQSLGQGPEFLIYFQGTGAADDSGLPNDRFFAVRPEGSVSTLKIQRTERGDSAVYLCASSASDSGQTQYFGPGTRLLVL.

This clone has just one count. The genes are TRBV14 and TRBJ2-2; D is unresolved. The V end lost 1 base, the J end lost 9 bases, and 12 bases lay between the germline ends. Germline V lookup: CDR1 SGHDN, CDR2 FVKESK. This CDR3 is built from 14 residues. CDR3 amino acids: CASSQGGLPRELFF. CDR3 bases: TGTGCCAGCAGCCAAGGAGGCCTCCCCCGGGAGCTGTTTTTT. The complete variable domain, with remaining parts taken from reference TRBV14 and TRBJ2-2, reads EAGVTQFPSHSVIEKGQTVTLRCDPISGHDNLYWYRRVMGKEIKFLLHFVKESKQDESGMPNNRFLAERTGGTYSTLKVQPAELEDSGVYFCASSQGGLPRELFFGEGSRLTVL.

V is TRBV9 and J is TRBJ1-4, with D hard to call. Trimming pared 7 bases from V and 3 bases from J, leaving 10 bases between. The germline gives CDR1 SGDLS, CDR2 YYNGEE. The CDR3 spans 13 residues. The CDR3 bases are TGTGCCAGCGGGCGAAGCCCTAATGAAAAACTGTTTTTT. It encodes CASGRSPNEKLFF.

About this clone itself: A read error may account for a junction end that differs from germline. The chain uses TRBV7-9 and TRBJ1-4; TRBD1 agrees at 8 bases. CDR3 length: 16 amino acids. CDR1 SEHNR and CDR2 FQNEAQ come from the germline V gene (reference sequence). The CDR3 region has the DNA TGTTCCAGCAGCTTCATGTTTTTGACAGGGGATGAAAAACTGTTTTTT. It translates to CSSSFMFLTGDEKLFF.

The rearrangement uses TRBV27 and TRBJ1-2; 7 nucleotides agree with TRBD1. The germline V gene has CDR1 MNHEY and CDR2 SMNVEV (reference sequence). This CDR3 spans 15 amino acids. V was clipped by 6 bases and J by 4 bases; unmatched bases: 11. The CDR3 region is CASRQQGQVGYGYTF. The CDR3 coding sequence is TGTGCCAGCAGACAACAGGGGCAAGTGGGCTATGGCTACACCTTC.

The genes are TRBV18 and TRBJ2-1, with 14 bases that match TRBD2. CDR3 length equals 16 residues. The V and J ends lost 6 bases and 7 bases, in that order; junction bases with no gene match: 8. The V gene's germline CDR1 is KGHSH and CDR2 LQKENI. CDR3 nucleotides: TGTGCCAGCTCGCCCGGGACTAGCGGGAGACTGAATGAGCAGTTCTTC. Translating gives CASSPGTSGRLNEQFF.

The chain joins TRBV5-1 to TRBJ2-2, with TRBD2 identical over 8 bases. Germline CDR1 SGHRS, CDR2 YFSETQ. This CDR3 has 15 amino acids. The trim removed 3 bases at V and 3 bases at J, leaving 4 bases unmatched. Here the CDR3 reads CASSSSSGHTGELFF. CDR3 nucleotides: TGCGCCAGCAGCTCTTCTAGCGGGCACACCGGGGAGCTGTTTTTT.